Listed below are T cell receptor beta chains from one sample, sequenced in a study of cytomegalovirus exposure and HLA in healthy donors. Sequencing was performed with immunoSEQ multiplex PCR; in TCRdb, only in-frame clones are kept and a portion is missing. The sample carries 250,000 to 350,000 clones, about 90% recorded once. Sequencing was carried out using PBMCs. The receptors here all came from a woman in her twenties or thirties in good health and CMV-seropositive. Each CDR3 is given without its conserved first and last residue. A row's size may be missing; if present it is once, few, many or a size class.

len: 15; j_gene: TRBJ1-3; abundance: many; v_gene: TRBV5-6; CDR3aa: ASSSYRTAISGNTIY
len: 13; j_gene: TRBJ2-1; abundance: .; v_gene: TRBV7-2; CDR3aa: ASSYRDRGVDEQF
len: 11; j_gene: TRBJ2-7; abundance: .; v_gene: TRBV27; CDR3aa: ASSFSGGYEQY
len: 13; j_gene: TRBJ1-2; abundance: few; v_gene: TRBV2; CDR3aa: ASRDRGTRVDGYT
len: 11; j_gene: TRBJ2-2; abundance: .; v_gene: TRBV27; CDR3aa: ASSIRVAGELF
len: 13; j_gene: TRBJ2-7; abundance: .; v_gene: TRBV29-1; CDR3aa: SVEELAGGFNEQY
len: 13; j_gene: TRBJ2-5; abundance: .; v_gene: TRBV4-2; CDR3aa: ASSQDPVLGETQY
len: 16; j_gene: TRBJ2-3; abundance: .; v_gene: TRBV4-2; CDR3aa: ASSQEVLAGVSTDTQY
len: 17; j_gene: TRBJ2-1; abundance: .; v_gene: TRBV4-1; CDR3aa: ASSQDRQGPGRRYNEQF
len: 12; j_gene: TRBJ2-7; abundance: .; v_gene: TRBV9; CDR3aa: ASSVQAASREQY
len: 14; j_gene: TRBJ1-1; abundance: .; v_gene: TRBV15; CDR3aa: ATGLNGARMNTEAF
len: 13; j_gene: TRBJ2-5; abundance: .; v_gene: TRBV5-1; CDR3aa: ASSFGTSAQETQY
len: 16; j_gene: TRBJ2-3; abundance: .; v_gene: TRBV14; CDR3aa: ASSRGTGTSDFTDTQY
len: 13; j_gene: TRBJ1-2; abundance: few; v_gene: TRBV4-3; CDR3aa: ASSRTRGLNYGYT
len: 12; j_gene: TRBJ1-6; abundance: .; v_gene: TRBV15; CDR3aa: ATSSGVLNSPLH
len: 11; j_gene: TRBJ2-7; abundance: .; v_gene: TRBV2; CDR3aa: ASSFDRTYEQY
len: 14; j_gene: TRBJ2-7; abundance: .; v_gene: TRBV12-2; CDR3aa: ASRLVAQGSSYEQY
len: 12; j_gene: TRBJ2-7; abundance: .; v_gene: TRBV29-1; CDR3aa: SVSPSRLAGEQY
len: 14; j_gene: TRBJ2-7; abundance: .; v_gene: TRBV28; CDR3aa: ASSFSREDGSYEQY
len: 14; j_gene: TRBJ1-2; abundance: .; v_gene: TRBV27; CDR3aa: ASSLRRPPSGYGYT
len: 15; j_gene: TRBJ1-5; abundance: .; v_gene: TRBV13; CDR3aa: ASSLGPGTGGNQPQH
len: 13; j_gene: TRBJ2-7; abundance: .; v_gene: TRBV10-1; CDR3aa: ASSEMGLAFYEQY
len: 10; j_gene: TRBJ2-7; abundance: .; v_gene: TRBV11-2; CDR3aa: ASSFLGGEQY
len: 14; j_gene: TRBJ2-7; abundance: .; v_gene: TRBV4-1; CDR3aa: ASSQTTGRTDYEQY